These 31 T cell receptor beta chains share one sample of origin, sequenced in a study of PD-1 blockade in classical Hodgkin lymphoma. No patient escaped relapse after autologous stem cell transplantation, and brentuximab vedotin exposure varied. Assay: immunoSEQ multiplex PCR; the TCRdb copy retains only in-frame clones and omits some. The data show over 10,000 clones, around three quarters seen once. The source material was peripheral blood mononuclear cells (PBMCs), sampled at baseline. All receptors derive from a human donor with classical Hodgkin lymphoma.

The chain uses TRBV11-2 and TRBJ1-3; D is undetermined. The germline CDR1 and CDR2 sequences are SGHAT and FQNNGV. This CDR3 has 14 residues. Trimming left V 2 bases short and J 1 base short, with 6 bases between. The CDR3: CASSLRSSGNTIYF. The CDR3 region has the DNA TGTGCCAGCAGCTTAAGGAGTTCTGGAAACACCATATATTTT.

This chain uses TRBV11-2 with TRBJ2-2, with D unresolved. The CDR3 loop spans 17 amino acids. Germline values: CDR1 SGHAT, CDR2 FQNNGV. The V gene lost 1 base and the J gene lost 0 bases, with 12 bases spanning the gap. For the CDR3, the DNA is TGTGCCAGCAGCTTAGTTGGAAGCTTCGCGAACACCGGGGAGCTGTTTTTT. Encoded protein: CASSLVGSFANTGELFF.

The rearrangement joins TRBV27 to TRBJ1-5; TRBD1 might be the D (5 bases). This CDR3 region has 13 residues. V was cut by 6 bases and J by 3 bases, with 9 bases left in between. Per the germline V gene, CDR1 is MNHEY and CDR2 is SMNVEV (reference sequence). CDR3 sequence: CASRKTDNQPQHF. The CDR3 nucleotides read TGTGCCAGCAGGAAGACAGACAATCAGCCCCAGCATTTT.

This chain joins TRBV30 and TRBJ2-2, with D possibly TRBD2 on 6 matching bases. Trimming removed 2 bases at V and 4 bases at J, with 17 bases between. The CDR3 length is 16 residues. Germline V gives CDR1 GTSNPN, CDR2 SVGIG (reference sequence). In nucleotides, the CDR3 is TGTGCCTGGAGTACCGGAGGGCAGGGCGGCACCGGGGAGCTGTTTTTT. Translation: CAWSTGGQGGTGELFF.

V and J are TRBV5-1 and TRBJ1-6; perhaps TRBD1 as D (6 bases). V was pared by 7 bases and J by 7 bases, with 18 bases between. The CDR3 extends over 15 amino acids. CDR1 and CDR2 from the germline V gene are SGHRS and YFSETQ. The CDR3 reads CASRLRGGLNSPLHF. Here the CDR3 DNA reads TGCGCCAGCCGGCTCAGGGGCGGGCTGAATTCACCCCTCCACTTT.

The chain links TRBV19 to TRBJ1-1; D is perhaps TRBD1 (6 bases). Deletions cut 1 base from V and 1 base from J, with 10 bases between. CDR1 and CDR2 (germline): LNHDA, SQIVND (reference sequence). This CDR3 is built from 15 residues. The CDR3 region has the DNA TGTGCCAGTAGTATAGCGGGGGCGCCGAACACTGAAGCTTTCTTT. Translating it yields CASSIAGAPNTEAFF.

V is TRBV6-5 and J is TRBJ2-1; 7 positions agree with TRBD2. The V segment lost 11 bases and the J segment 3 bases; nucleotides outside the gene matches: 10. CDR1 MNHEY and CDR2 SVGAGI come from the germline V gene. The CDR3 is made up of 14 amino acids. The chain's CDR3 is CASGQRDLYNEQFF. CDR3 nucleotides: TGTGCCTCAGGGCAGCGGGATCTCTACAATGAGCAGTTCTTC.

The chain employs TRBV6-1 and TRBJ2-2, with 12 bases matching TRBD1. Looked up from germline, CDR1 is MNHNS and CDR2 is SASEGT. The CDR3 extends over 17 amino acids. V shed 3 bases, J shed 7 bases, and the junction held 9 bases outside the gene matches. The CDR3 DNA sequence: TGTGCCAGCAGTGATAAGGGACAGGGGGCCGTGATCGGGGAGCTGTTTTTT. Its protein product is CASSDKGQGAVIGELFF.

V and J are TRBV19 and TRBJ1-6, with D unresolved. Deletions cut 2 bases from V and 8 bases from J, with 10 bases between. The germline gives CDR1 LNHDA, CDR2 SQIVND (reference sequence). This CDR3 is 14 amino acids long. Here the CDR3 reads CASSILGNDSPLHF. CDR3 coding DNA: TGTGCCAGTAGTATACTCGGGAATGATTCACCCCTCCACTTT.

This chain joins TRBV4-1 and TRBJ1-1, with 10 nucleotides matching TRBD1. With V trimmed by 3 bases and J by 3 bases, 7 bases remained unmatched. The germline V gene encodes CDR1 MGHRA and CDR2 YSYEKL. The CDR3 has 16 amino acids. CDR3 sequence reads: CASSHRDRGWDTEAFF. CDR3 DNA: TGCGCCAGCAGCCACCGGGACAGGGGCTGGGACACTGAAGCTTTCTTT.

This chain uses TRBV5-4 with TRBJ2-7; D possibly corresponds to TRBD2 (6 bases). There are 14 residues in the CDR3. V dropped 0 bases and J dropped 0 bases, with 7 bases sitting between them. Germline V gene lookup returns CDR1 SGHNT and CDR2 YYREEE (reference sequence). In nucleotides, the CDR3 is TGTGCCAGCAGCTTGGGGGGAGGCTCCTACGAGCAGTACGTC. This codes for CASSLGGGSYEQYV.

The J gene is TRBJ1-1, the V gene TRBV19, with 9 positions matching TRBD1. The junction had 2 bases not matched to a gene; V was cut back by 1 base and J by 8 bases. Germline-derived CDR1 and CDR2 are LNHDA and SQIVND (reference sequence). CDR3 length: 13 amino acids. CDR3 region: CASSIAGQGEAFF. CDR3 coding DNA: TGTGCCAGTAGTATAGCGGGACAGGGAGAAGCTTTCTTT.

The CDR3 region is CASSLGDRASGELFF. The CDR3 DNA reads as TGCGCCAGCAGCTTAGGGGACAGGGCGTCCGGGGAGCTGTTTTTT. The chain uses TRBV5-1 and TRBJ2-2; 9 positions agree with TRBD1. Germline CDR1 SGHRS, CDR2 YFSETQ. V shed 2 bases, J shed 6 bases, and the junction held 5 bases outside the gene matches. This CDR3 comprises 15 residues.

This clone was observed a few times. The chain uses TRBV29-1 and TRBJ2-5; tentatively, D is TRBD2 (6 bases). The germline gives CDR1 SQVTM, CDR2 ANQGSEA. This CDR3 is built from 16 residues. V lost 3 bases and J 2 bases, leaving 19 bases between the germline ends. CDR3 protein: CSVDGGEAPQQETQYF. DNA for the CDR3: TGCAGCGTTGATGGCGGGGAAGCCCCGCAACAAGAGACCCAGTACTTC.

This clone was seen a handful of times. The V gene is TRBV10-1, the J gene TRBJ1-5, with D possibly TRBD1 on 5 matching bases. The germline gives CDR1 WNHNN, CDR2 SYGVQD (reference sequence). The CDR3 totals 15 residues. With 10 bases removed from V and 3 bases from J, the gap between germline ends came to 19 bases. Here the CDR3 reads CAIPFRDVPNQPQHF. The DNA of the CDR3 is TGCGCCATCCCGTTCAGGGACGTACCCAATCAGCCCCAGCATTTT.

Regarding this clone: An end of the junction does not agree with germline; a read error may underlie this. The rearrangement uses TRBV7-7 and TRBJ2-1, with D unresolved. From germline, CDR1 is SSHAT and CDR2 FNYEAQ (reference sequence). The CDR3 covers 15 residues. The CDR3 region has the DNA TGTGCTAGCAGCTTAACCTTTCAGTCCTACAATGAGCAGTTCTTC. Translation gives CASSLTFQSYNEQFF.

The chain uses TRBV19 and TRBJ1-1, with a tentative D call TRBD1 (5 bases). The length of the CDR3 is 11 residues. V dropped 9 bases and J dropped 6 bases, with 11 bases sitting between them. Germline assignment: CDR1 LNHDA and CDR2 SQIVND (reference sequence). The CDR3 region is CASVGAAEAFF. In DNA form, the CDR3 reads TGTGCCAGCGTAGGGGCAGCTGAAGCTTTCTTT.

In nucleotides, the CDR3 is TGTGCCAGCTCACCACTTGGGGGCGGCCAGCCCCAGCATTTT. Translating it yields CASSPLGGGQPQHF. This chain uses TRBV18 with TRBJ1-5; D may be TRBD1 (6 bases). CDR1 is KGHSH and CDR2 is LQKENI in the germline V gene. This CDR3 comprises 14 residues. Trimming left V 1 base short and J 7 bases short, with 11 bases between.

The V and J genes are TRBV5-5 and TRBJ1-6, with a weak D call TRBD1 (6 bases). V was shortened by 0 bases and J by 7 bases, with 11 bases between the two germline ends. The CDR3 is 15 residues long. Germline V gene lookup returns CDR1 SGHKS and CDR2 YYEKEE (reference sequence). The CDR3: CASSLGQGQNSPLHF. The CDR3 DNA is TGTGCCAGCAGCTTGGGGCAGGGGCAAAATTCACCCCTCCACTTT.

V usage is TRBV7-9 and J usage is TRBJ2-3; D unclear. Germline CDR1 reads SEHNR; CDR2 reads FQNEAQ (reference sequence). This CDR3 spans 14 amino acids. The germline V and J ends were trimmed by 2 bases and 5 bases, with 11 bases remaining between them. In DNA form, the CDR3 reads TGTGCCAGCAGCTTATCTGGGATTGGAGATACGCAGTATTTT. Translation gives CASSLSGIGDTQYF.

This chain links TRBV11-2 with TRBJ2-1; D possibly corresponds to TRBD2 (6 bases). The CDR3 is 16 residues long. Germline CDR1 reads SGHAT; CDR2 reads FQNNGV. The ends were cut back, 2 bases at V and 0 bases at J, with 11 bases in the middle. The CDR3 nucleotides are TGTGCCAGCAGCTTATCTGCGGGGAGCTCCTACAATGAGCAGTTCTTC. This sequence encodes CASSLSAGSSYNEQFF.

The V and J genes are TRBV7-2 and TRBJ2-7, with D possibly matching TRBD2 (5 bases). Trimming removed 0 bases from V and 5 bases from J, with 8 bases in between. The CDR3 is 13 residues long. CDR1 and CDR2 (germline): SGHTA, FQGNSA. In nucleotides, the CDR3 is TGTGCCAGCAGCTTAGCGGCGGGTCACGAGCAGTACTTC. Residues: CASSLAAGHEQYF.

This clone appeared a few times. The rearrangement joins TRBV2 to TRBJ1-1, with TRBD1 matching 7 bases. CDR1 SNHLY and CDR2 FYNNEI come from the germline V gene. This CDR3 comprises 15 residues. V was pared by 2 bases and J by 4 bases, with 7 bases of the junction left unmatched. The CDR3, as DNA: TGTGCCAGCAGTGAACTTAAAGGGGGCCGCACTGAAGCTTTCTTT. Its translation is CASSELKGGRTEAFF.

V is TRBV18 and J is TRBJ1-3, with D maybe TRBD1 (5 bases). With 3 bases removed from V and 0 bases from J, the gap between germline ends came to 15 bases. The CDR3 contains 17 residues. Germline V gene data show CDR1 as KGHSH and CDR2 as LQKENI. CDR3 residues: CASSPLLSGGSGNTIYF. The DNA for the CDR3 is TGTGCCAGCTCACCCTTGCTTAGCGGGGGCTCTGGAAACACCATATATTTT.

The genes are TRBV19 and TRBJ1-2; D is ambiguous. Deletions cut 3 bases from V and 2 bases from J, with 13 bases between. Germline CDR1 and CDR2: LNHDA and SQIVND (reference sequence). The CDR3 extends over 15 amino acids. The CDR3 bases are TGTGCCAGTAGTATGAGGGTCTCCCGAAACTATGGCTACACCTTC. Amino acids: CASSMRVSRNYGYTF. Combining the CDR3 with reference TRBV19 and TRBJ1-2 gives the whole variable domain DGGITQSPKYLFRKEGQNVTLSCEQNLNHDAMYWYRQDPGQGLRLIYYSQIVNDFQKGDIAEGYSVSREKKESFPLTVTSAQKNPTAFYLCASSMRVSRNYGYTFGSGTRLTVV.

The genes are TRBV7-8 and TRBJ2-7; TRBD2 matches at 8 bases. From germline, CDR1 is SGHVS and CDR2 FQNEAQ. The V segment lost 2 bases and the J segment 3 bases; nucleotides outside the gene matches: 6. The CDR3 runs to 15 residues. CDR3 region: CASSLSPAGGYEQYF. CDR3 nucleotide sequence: TGTGCCAGCAGCTTATCCCCGGCGGGAGGCTACGAGCAGTACTTC.

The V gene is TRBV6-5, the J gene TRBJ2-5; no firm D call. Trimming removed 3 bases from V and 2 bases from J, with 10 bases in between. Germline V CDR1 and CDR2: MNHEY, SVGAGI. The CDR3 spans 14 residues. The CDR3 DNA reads TGTGCCAGCAGTTATGGGTTACCTCAAGAGACCCAGTACTTC. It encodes CASSYGLPQETQYF.

The CDR3 reads CASSPGLSTDTQYF. In DNA form, the CDR3 reads TGTGCCAGCAGCCCGGGGCTAAGCACAGATACGCAGTATTTT. The chain employs TRBV9 and TRBJ2-3; possibly TRBD1 or TRBD2 for D (5 bases each). The germline V gene has CDR1 SGDLS and CDR2 YYNGEE. The V end lost 4 bases, the J end lost 0 bases, and 9 bases lay between the germline ends. CDR3 length: 14 residues.

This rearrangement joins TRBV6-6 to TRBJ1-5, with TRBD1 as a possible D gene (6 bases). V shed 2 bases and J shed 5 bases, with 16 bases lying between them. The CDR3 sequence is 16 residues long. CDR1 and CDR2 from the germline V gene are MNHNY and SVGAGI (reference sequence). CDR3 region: CASSYNPLGADQPQHF. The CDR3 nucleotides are TGTGCCAGCAGTTACAACCCCTTGGGGGCTGATCAGCCCCAGCATTTT.

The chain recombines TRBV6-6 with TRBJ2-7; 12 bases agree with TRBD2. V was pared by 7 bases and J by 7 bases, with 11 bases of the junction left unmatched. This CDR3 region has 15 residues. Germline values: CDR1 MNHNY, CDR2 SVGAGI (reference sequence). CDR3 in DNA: TGTGCCAGCACCTCGCGGACTAGCGGGACTTTGGAGCAGTACTTC. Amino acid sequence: CASTSRTSGTLEQYF.

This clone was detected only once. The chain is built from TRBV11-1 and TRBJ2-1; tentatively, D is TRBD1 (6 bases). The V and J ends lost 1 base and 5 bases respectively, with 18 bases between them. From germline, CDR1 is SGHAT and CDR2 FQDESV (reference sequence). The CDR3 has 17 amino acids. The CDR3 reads CASSLGGGRGQDNEQFF. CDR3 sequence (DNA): TGTGCCAGCAGCTTAGGAGGGGGTCGCGGGCAGGACAATGAGCAGTTCTTC.